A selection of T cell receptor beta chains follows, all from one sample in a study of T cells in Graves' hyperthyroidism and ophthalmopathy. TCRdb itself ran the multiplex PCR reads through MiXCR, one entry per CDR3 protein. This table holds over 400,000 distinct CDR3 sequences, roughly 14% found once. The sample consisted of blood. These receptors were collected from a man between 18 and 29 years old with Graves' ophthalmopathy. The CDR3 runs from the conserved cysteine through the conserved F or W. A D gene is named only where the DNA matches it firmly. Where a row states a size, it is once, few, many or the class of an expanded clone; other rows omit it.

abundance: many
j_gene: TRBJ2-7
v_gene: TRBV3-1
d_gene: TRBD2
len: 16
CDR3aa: CASSQAPSGLPIKQYF
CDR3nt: TGTGCCAGCAGCCAAGCCCCTAGCGGCCTTCCTATAAAGCAGTACTTC

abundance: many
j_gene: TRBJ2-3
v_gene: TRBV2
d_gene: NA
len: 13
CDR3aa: CASWGGSTDTQYF
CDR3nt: TGTGCCTCCTGGGGTGGCTCGACAGATACGCAGTATTTT

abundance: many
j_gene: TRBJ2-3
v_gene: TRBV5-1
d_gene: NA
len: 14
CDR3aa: CASSSRTNTDTQYF
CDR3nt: TGCGCCAGCAGCTCCAGGACAAACACAGATACGCAGTATTTT

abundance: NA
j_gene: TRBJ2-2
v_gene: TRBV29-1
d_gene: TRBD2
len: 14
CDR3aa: CSVATSGFGGELFF
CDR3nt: TGCAGCGTGGCGACTAGCGGGTTTGGCGGGGAGCTGTTTTTT

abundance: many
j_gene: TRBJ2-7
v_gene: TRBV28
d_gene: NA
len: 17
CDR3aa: CASSLFPNSDGYFEQYF
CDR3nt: TGTGCCAGCAGTTTATTTCCGAACAGCGACGGCTACTTCGAGCAGTACTTC

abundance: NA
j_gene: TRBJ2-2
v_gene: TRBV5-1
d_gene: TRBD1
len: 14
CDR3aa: CASGLGQGTGELFF
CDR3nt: TGCGCCAGCGGCCTCGGACAGGGCACCGGGGAGCTGTTTTTT

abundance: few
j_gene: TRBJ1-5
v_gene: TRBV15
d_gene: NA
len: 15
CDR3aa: CATSRDYTQNQPQHF
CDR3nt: TGTGCCACCAGCAGAGATTATACGCAAAATCAGCCCCAGCATTTT

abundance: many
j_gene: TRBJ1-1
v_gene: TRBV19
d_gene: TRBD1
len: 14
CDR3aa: CASTLSTGIPEAFF
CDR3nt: TGTGCCAGTACCTTATCGACAGGGATCCCTGAAGCTTTCTTT

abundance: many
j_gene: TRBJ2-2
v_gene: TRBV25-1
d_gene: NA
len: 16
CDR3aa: CASSELAGRNTGELFF
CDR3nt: TGTGCCAGCAGTGAATTGGCGGGGAGGAACACCGGGGAGCTGTTTTTT

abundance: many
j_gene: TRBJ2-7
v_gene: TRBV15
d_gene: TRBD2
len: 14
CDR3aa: CATSRAGRAYEQYF
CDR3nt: TGTGCCACCAGCAGAGCAGGGAGGGCCTACGAGCAGTACTTC

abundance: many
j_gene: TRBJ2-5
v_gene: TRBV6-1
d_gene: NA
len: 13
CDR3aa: CASRKDGKETQYF
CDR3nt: TGTGCCAGCAGGAAGGACGGGAAAGAGACCCAGTACTTC

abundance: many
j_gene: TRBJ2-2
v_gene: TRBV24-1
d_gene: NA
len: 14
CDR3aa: CATSDAGVTGELFF
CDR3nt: TGTGCCACCAGTGATGCAGGGGTCACCGGGGAGCTGTTTTTT

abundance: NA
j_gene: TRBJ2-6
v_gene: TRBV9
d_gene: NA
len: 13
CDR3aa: CASSKAEANVLTF
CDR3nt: TGTGCCAGCAGCAAGGCTGAGGCCAACGTCCTGACTTTC

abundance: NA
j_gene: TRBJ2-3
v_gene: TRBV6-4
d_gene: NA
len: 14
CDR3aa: CASSAQPSTDTQYF
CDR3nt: TGTGCCAGCAGTGCCCAGCCCAGCACAGATACGCAGTATTTT

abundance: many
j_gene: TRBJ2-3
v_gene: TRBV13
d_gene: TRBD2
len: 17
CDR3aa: CASNVHSGWTSTDTQYF
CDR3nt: TGTGCCAGCAATGTCCATAGCGGGTGGACTAGCACAGATACGCAGTATTTT

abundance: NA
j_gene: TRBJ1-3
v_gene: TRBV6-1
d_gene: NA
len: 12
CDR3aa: CASSFPGNTIYF
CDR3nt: TGTGCCAGCAGTTTTCCTGGAAACACCATATATTTT